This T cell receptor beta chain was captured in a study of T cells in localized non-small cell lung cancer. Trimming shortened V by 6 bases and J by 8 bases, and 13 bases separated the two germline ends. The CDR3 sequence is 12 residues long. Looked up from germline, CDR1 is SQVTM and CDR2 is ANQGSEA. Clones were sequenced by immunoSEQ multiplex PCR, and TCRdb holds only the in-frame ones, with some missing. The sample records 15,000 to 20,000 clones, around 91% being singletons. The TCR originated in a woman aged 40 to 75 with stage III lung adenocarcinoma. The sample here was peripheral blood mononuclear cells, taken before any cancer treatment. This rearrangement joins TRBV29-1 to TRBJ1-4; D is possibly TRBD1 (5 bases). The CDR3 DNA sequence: TGCAGCGTCCTCGCCAACAGGGAAAAACTGTTTTTT. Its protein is CSVLANREKLFF. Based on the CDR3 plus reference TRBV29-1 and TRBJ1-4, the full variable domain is SAVISQKPSRDICQRGTSLTIQCQVDSQVTMMFWYRQQPGQSLTLIATANQGSEATYESGFVIDKFPISRPNLTFSTLTVSNMSPEDSSIYLCSVLANREKLFFGSGTQLSVL.